The 22 T cell receptor beta chains in this list originate from one sample, sequenced in a study of human T cells and chemical hapten exposure. Time point in this sample: patch test 3, about 24 weeks after DPC sensitization. Treatment noted: therapeutic diphenylcyclopropenone sensitization with weekly scalp DPC. TCRdb reprocessed the RACE reads via MiXCR and lists one record per CDR3 protein. The table has over 100,000 distinct CDR3 sequences, around 10% seen once; the top ten hold 2% to 2.5%. The material was whole blood, obtained in connection with sensitization to the hapten diphenylcyclopropenone (DPC). The receptors here all came from a woman aged 45-59 years with alopecia areata. Some clones in this sample may be carry-over from other donors' samples.

This clonotype showed up just a few times. DNA of the CDR3: TGTGCCAGCAGCCAAGAGTCAGGGGCCGGGGCCAACGTCCTGACTTTC. Translation gives CASSQESGAGANVLTF. The gene calls are TRBV4-2 and TRBJ2-6; maybe TRBD1 (6 bases). This CDR3 has 16 amino acids. Trimming took 0 bases from V and 4 from J, leaving 10 bases between them. Germline loops: CDR1 LGHNA, CDR2 YNFKEQ.

This chain uses TRBV10-3 with TRBJ1-5; 8 positions agree with TRBD1. CDR1 is ENHRY, CDR2 SYGVKD, per germline. There are 14 residues in the CDR3. Unmatched junction bases numbered 5, after V lost 4 bases and J lost 6 bases. The CDR3 nucleotides read TGTGCCATCAGTGCCGGACAGGGAAGTCAGCCCCAGCATTTT. Residues: CAISAGQGSQPQHF.

This clonotype was found many times. The CDR3 here is CASSDDETSGSYEQYF. The DNA of the CDR3 is TGTGCCAGCAGTGATGACGAGACTAGCGGCTCCTACGAGCAGTACTTC. The V and J genes are TRBV2 and TRBJ2-7; the match to TRBD2 covers 9 bases. The trim removed 3 bases at V and 0 bases at J, leaving 6 bases unmatched. Germline V CDR1 and CDR2: SNHLY, FYNNEI. The length of the CDR3 is 16 residues.

This clonotype has only a few counts. V usage is TRBV10-3 and J usage is TRBJ2-7; possible D gene TRBD1, 5 bases. Germline V gene sequence: CDR1 ENHRY, CDR2 SYGVKD. The length of the CDR3 is 16 residues. Trimming shortened V by 0 bases and J by 3 bases, and 15 bases separated the two germline ends. Written as DNA, the CDR3 is TGTGCCATCAGTGAGTCCTTATCGGGCAGGGTCTACGAGCAGTACTTC. This sequence encodes CAISESLSGRVYEQYF.

The chain uses TRBV18 and TRBJ2-7; perhaps TRBD2 as D (7 bases). Germline V gives CDR1 KGHSH, CDR2 LQKENI. This CDR3 has 14 residues. The ends were cut back, 1 base at V and 5 bases at J, with 12 bases in the middle. CDR3 sequence: CASSPLDGGHEQYF. In nucleotides, the CDR3 is TGTGCCAGCTCACCACTGGACGGGGGGCACGAGCAGTACTTC.

Only a few counts were recorded for this clonotype. This chain uses TRBV20-1 with TRBJ2-3, with D possibly matching TRBD1 (6 bases). Looked up from germline, CDR1 is DFQATT and CDR2 is SNEGSKA (reference sequence). CDR3 length equals 15 residues. Trimming shortened V by 3 bases and J by 0 bases, and 13 bases separated the two germline ends. CDR3 region: CSARSWDTSTDTQYF. Here the CDR3 DNA reads TGCAGTGCTAGGAGTTGGGACACCAGCACAGATACGCAGTATTTT.

The chain carries TRBV25-1 and TRBJ2-1; D is undetermined. Germline lookup yields CDR1 MGHDK and CDR2 SYGVNS. The CDR3 contains 15 residues. V dropped 4 bases and J dropped 1 base, with 11 bases sitting between them. Here the CDR3 reads CASSVLTSSYNEQFF. In DNA, the CDR3 is TGTGCCAGCAGTGTTCTGACCTCTTCCTACAATGAGCAGTTCTTC.

This clonotype has more than one count but fewer than ten. J is TRBJ1-2 and V is TRBV3-1, with a weak D call TRBD1 (5 bases). The CDR3 sequence is 20 residues long. Trimming pared 0 bases from V and 0 bases from J, leaving 23 bases between. CDR1 and CDR2 (germline): LGHDT, YNNKEL (reference sequence). DNA of the CDR3: TGTGCCAGCAGCCAAGATCTGGAGCCCGGGACGGCTCGAGCTAACTATGGCTACACCTTC. This translates into CASSQDLEPGTARANYGYTF. The whole variable domain, remainder taken from reference TRBV3-1 and TRBJ1-2, is DTAVSQTPKYLVTQMGNDKSIKCEQNLGHDTMYWYKQDSKKFLKIMFSYNNKELIINETVPNRFSPKSPDKAHLNLHINSLELGDSAVYFCASSQDLEPGTARANYGYTFGSGTRLTVV.

The rearrangement uses TRBV27 and TRBJ2-6, with D possibly matching TRBD1 (6 bases). Trimming pared 0 bases from V and 4 bases from J, leaving 19 bases between. CDR3 length: 19 amino acids. CDR1 and CDR2 from the germline V gene are MNHEY and SMNVEV (reference sequence). In nucleotides, the CDR3 is TGTGCCAGCAGTTTATCGGGCGCGTTGGTGGGGACAGGGGCCAACGTCCTGACTTTC. Amino acid sequence: CASSLSGALVGTGANVLTF.

This clonotype was seen a handful of times. The chain joins TRBV25-1 to TRBJ1-4; no clear D. Between the trimmed V and J ends, which lost 7 bases and 5 bases, there was a span of 11 bases. CDR3 length: 13 amino acids. Germline CDR1 MGHDK, CDR2 SYGVNS. The CDR3 bases are TGTGCCAGCATGTACGCAGTAAATGAAAAACTGTTTTTT. This codes for CASMYAVNEKLFF. Full variable domain (rest looked up from reference TRBV25-1 and TRBJ1-4): EADIYQTPRYLVIGTGKKITLECSQTMGHDKMYWYQQDPGMELHLIHYSYGVNSTEKGDLSSESTVSRIRTEHFPLTLESARPSHTSQYLCASMYAVNEKLFFGSGTQLSVL.

The chain has TRBV4-1 and TRBJ2-1; TRBD2 aligns across 9 bases. With V trimmed by 1 base and J by 1 base, 5 bases remained unmatched. Germline V gene sequence: CDR1 MGHRA, CDR2 YSYEKL. This CDR3 has 17 amino acids. The CDR3 DNA sequence: TGCGCCAGCAGCCAAGTCCCAAGCGGGGGGTCCTACAATGAGCAGTTCTTC. Translating gives CASSQVPSGGSYNEQFF.

J is TRBJ2-7 and V is TRBV4-1; 13 bases agree with TRBD2. The CDR3 runs 16 residues. Per the germline V gene, CDR1 is MGHRA and CDR2 is YSYEKL. J gave up 4 bases and V 2 bases, and 5 bases lay outside the gene matches. CDR3 in amino acids: CASSQLGLAGNYEQYF. The CDR3 DNA is TGCGCCAGCAGCCAATTGGGACTAGCGGGGAATTACGAGCAGTACTTC.

This clonotype was observed a handful of times. V usage is TRBV4-2 and J usage is TRBJ2-3; 13 bases map to TRBD2. Germline lookup yields CDR1 LGHNA and CDR2 YNFKEQ. The CDR3 is 17 amino acids. V lost 3 bases and J lost 2; bases outside the gene matches: 5. Here the CDR3 DNA reads TGTGCCAGCAGCCATAGACTAGCGGGGGGCGCCACAGATACGCAGTATTTT. It specifies CASSHRLAGGATDTQYF.

This clonotype was recorded at least ten times. The chain employs TRBV7-2 and TRBJ2-1, with 10 bases that match TRBD1. After removal of 3 bases from V and 4 bases from J, the junction contained 6 bases not matched to a gene. Germline-derived CDR1 and CDR2 are SGHTA and FQGNSA. The CDR3 covers 16 residues. In nucleotides, the CDR3 is TGTGCCAGCAGCTTCTACCGGGACAGGGGTTACAATGAGCAGTTCTTC. Translating it yields CASSFYRDRGYNEQFF.

This clonotype was counted a few times. The chain employs TRBV28 and TRBJ2-7, with 9 positions matching TRBD2. The V gene end was trimmed by 6 bases and the J gene end by 5 bases; junction bases not matched to a gene: 8. This CDR3 region has 14 residues. Germline V gene data show CDR1 as MDHEN and CDR2 as SYDVKM. The CDR3 DNA reads TGTGCCAGCAGCCCCGGGGTAGCGGGAGACGAGCAGTACTTC. The encoded protein is CASSPGVAGDEQYF.

This clonotype was seen ten or more times. This chain uses TRBV29-1 with TRBJ2-3; 7 nucleotides match TRBD2. The CDR3 consists of 16 residues. From germline, CDR1 is SQVTM and CDR2 ANQGSEA. The V and J ends lost 7 bases and 2 bases, in that order; junction bases with no gene match: 15. The CDR3 DNA is TGCAGCGCTGGTCTGACAGCCGGGGGGTACACAGATACGCAGTATTTT. This codes for CSAGLTAGGYTDTQYF.

This clonotype appeared many times. The CDR3 loop is CASSEDGGPGSPLHF. As DNA, the CDR3 is TGTGCCAGCAGCGAAGACGGGGGGCCGGGTTCACCCCTCCACTTT. This sequence joins TRBV7-9 and TRBJ1-6, with a possible D match to TRBD1 (6 bases). Germline CDR1 SEHNR, CDR2 FQNEAQ (reference sequence). The CDR3 covers 15 residues. The V end was cut by 5 bases, the J end by 9 bases, with 17 bases between.

The V call is TRBV28, the J call TRBJ2-7, with D uncertain. V lost 6 bases and J 12 bases, leaving 18 bases between the germline ends. Germline V gene lookup returns CDR1 MDHEN and CDR2 SYDVKM. The CDR3 loop spans 12 amino acids. The CDR3, as DNA: TGTGCCAGCAGCTCCCGGGCTGGAAATCCGTACTTC. This encodes CASSSRAGNPYF.

This clonotype was counted only a few times. V gene TRBV18 combines with J gene TRBJ1-1; TRBD1 might be the D (6 bases). This CDR3 has 14 amino acids. Trimming pared 3 bases from V and 1 base from J, leaving 9 bases between. Germline V gene lookup returns CDR1 KGHSH and CDR2 LQKENI. In nucleotides, the CDR3 is TGTGCCAGCTCACCCGGGGGCCCGAACACTGAAGCTTTCTTT. Its protein is CASSPGGPNTEAFF. Full variable domain (remainder filled in from reference TRBV18 and TRBJ1-1): NAGVMQNPRHLVRRRGQEARLRCSPMKGHSHVYWYRQLPEEGLKFMVYLQKENIIDESGMPKERFSAEFPKEGPSILRIQQVVRGDSAAYFCASSPGGPNTEAFFGQGTRLTVV.

This clonotype was seen ten or more times. This chain links TRBV2 with TRBJ2-3, with D perhaps matching TRBD1 or TRBD2 (5 bases each). Trimming removed 6 bases from V and 2 bases from J, with 9 bases in between. This CDR3 has 13 residues. The V gene's germline CDR1 is SNHLY and CDR2 FYNNEI. This CDR3 is CASSVGTTDTQYF. Here the CDR3 DNA reads TGTGCCAGCAGCGTCGGGACCACAGATACGCAGTATTTT. Complete variable domain (other parts from reference TRBV2 and TRBJ2-3): EPEVTQTPSHQVTQMGQEVILRCVPISNHLYFYWYRQILGQKVEFLVSFYNNEISEKSEIFDDQFSVERPDGSNFTLKIRSTKLEDSAMYFCASSVGTTDTQYFGPGTRLTVL.

This chain links TRBV16 with TRBJ1-5; possibly TRBD1 for D (6 bases). Germline V gene data show CDR1 as KGHSY and CDR2 as FQNENV. Between the trimmed V and J ends, which lost 5 bases and 3 bases, there was a span of 11 bases. The CDR3 extends over 14 amino acids. CDR3 nucleotides: TGTGCCAGCAGCTCGACAGGATTCAATCAGCCCCAGCATTTT. Translating gives CASSSTGFNQPQHF.

This clonotype has at least ten counts. The V and J genes are TRBV18 and TRBJ2-1, with D possibly TRBD2 on 5 matching bases. From germline, CDR1 is KGHSH and CDR2 LQKENI. The CDR3 length is 17 residues. Trimming removed 0 bases at V and 0 bases at J, with 12 bases between. CDR3 sequence: CASSPPTRASSYNEQFF. DNA for the CDR3: TGTGCCAGCTCACCACCGACGAGGGCGAGCTCCTACAATGAGCAGTTCTTC.